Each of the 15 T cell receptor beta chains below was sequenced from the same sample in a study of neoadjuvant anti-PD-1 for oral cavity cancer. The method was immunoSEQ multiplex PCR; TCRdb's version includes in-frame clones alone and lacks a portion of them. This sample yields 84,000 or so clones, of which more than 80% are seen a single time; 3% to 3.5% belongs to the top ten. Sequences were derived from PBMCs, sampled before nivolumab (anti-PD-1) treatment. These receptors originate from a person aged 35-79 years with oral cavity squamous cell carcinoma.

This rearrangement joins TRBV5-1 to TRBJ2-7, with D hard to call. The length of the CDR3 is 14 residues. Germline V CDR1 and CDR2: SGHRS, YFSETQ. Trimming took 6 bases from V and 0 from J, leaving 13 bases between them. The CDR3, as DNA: TGCGCCAGCACCCGAGGTGTTAACTCCTACGAGCAGTACTTC. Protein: CASTRGVNSYEQYF.

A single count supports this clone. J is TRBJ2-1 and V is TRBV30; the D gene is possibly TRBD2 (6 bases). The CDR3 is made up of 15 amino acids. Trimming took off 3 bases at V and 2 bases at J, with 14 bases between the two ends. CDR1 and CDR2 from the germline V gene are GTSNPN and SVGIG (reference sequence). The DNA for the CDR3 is TGTGCCTGGAGCGCTACTAGCTCGGCCTACAATGAGCAGTTCTTC. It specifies CAWSATSSAYNEQFF.

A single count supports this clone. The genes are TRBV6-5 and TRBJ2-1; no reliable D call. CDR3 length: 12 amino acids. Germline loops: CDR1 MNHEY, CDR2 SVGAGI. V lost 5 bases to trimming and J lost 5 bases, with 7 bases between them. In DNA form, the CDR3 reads TGTGCCAGCAGTCCCCGACACAATGAGCAGTTCTTC. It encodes CASSPRHNEQFF.

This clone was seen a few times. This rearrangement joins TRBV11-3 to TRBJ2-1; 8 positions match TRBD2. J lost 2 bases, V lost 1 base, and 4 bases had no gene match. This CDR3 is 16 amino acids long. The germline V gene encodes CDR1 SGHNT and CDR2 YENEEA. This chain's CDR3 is CASSLGGSGTYNEQFF. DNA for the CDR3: TGTGCCAGCAGCTTAGGTGGTAGCGGGACCTACAATGAGCAGTTCTTC.

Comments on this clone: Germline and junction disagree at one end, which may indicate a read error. The CDR3 nucleotides are TGTGCTAGCAGCTTAGGAGCGGGGACAGGGGGCCGAGAGACCCAGTACTTC. It codes for CASSLGAGTGGRETQYF. V usage is TRBV7-7 and J usage is TRBJ2-5; 12 nucleotides agree with TRBD1. Germline lookup yields CDR1 SSHAT and CDR2 FNYEAQ (reference sequence). This CDR3 region has 17 residues.

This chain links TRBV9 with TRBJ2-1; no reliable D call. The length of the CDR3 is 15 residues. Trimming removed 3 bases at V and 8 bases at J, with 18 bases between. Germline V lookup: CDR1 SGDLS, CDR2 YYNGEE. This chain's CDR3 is CASSGTHPPFDEQFF. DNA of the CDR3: TGTGCCAGCAGCGGTACACATCCCCCCTTCGATGAGCAGTTCTTC. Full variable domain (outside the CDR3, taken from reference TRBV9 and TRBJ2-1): DSGVTQTPKHLITATGQRVTLRCSPRSGDLSVYWYQQSLDQGLQFLIQYYNGEERAKGNILERFSAQQFPDLHSELNLSSLELGDSALYFCASSGTHPPFDEQFFGPGTRLTVL.

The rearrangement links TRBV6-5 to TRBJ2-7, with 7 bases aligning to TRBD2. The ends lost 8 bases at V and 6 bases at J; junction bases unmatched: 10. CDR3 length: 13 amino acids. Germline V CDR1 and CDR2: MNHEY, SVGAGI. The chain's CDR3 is CASGGGIGSEQYF. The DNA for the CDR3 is TGTGCCAGCGGGGGAGGGATCGGGTCCGAGCAGTACTTC.

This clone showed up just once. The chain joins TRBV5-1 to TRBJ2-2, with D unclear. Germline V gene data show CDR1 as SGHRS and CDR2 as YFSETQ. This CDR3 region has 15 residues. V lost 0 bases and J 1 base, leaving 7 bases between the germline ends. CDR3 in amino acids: CASSLGWGNTGELFF. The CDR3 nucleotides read TGCGCCAGCAGCTTGGGATGGGGGAACACCGGGGAGCTGTTTTTT.

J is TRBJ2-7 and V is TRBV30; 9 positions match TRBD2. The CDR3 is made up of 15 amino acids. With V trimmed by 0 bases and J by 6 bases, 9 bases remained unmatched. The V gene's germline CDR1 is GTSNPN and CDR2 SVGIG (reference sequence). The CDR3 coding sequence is TGTGCCTGGAGTGTACATAGCGGGAGTAAAGGCGAGCAGTACTTC. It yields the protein CAWSVHSGSKGEQYF.

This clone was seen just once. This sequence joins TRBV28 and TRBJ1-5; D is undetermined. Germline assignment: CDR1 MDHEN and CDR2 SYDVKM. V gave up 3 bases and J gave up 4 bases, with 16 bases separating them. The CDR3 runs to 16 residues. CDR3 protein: CASSFIQGRDNQPQHF. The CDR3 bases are TGTGCCAGCAGTTTTATCCAAGGGCGGGATAATCAGCCCCAGCATTTT.

This CDR3 reads CASSLVPGQTYNEQFF. For the CDR3, the DNA is TGCGCCAGCAGCTTGGTTCCGGGACAAACCTACAATGAGCAGTTCTTC. V is TRBV5-1 and J is TRBJ2-1; D is possibly TRBD1 (6 bases). This CDR3 spans 16 amino acids. Trimming cost V 0 bases and J 2 bases, with 12 bases left between them. Germline CDR1 reads SGHRS; CDR2 reads YFSETQ. The full variable domain, completed using reference TRBV5-1 and TRBJ2-1, is KAGVTQTPRYLIKTRGQQVTLSCSPISGHRSVSWYQQTPGQGLQFLFEYFSETQRNKGNFPGRFSGRQFSNSRSEMNVSTLELGDSALYLCASSLVPGQTYNEQFFGPGTRLTVL.

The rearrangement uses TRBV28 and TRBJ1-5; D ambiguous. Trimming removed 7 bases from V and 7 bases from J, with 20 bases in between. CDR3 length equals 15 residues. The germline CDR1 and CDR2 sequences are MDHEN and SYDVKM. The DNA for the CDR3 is TGTGCCAGCATCGCTGGGGAATTGGAAAGCCAGCCCCAGCATTTT. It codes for CASIAGELESQPQHF.

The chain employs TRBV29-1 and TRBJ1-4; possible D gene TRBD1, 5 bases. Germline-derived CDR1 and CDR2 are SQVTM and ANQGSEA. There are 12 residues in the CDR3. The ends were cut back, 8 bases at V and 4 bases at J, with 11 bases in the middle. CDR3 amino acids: CSLRDFNEKLFF. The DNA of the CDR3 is TGCAGCCTCCGGGACTTTAATGAAAAACTGTTTTTT.

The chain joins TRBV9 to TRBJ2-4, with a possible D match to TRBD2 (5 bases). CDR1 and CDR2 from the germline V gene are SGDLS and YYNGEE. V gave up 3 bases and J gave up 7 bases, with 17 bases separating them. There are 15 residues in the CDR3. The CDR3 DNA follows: TGTGCCAGCAGCGCGCCCTTCGGGTCGGGGAACATTCAGTACTTC. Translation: CASSAPFGSGNIQYF.

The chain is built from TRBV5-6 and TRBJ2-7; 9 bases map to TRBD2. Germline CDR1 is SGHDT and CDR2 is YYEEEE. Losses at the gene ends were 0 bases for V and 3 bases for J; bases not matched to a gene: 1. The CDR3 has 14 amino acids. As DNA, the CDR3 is TGTGCCAGCAGCTTGGTTAGCGGGAGCTACGAGCAGTACTTC. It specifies CASSLVSGSYEQYF.